These 29 T cell receptor beta chains came from one sample sequenced in a study of T-cell reconstitution after alpha-beta-depleted transplantation in children. The TCRbeta library was prepared with unique molecular identifiers. TCRdb recomputed calls from the PCR reads with MiXCR, one row per CDR3 protein. The table has about 600,000 distinct CDR3 sequences, around 23% seen once; the top ten hold 13% to 15%. This specimen was PBMCs, mostly from graft donor cells, taken 360 days after TCRalphabeta/CD19-depleted stem cell transplant. The source is a boy in the first two years of life who had a stem cell transplant for acute myeloid leukemia, so the T cells may come from the graft donor.

This chain links TRBV7-3 with TRBJ2-1; 7 nucleotides align to TRBD1. Germline V gene data show CDR1 as SGHTA and CDR2 as FQGTGA. Trimming cost V 8 bases and J 2 bases; bases outside gene matches: 12. The CDR3 runs to 16 residues. Written as DNA, the CDR3 is TGTGCCAGCTTATTGGTTTGTCAGGGGGCCTACAATGAGCAGTTCTTC. As protein: CASLLVCQGAYNEQFF.

This clonotype was counted at least ten times. Here the CDR3 DNA reads TGTGCCAGCACCAGTCAAGGGACAGGAAATTCACCCCTCCACTTT. It encodes CASTSQGTGNSPLHF. The V call is TRBV12-3 or TRBV12-4, the J call TRBJ1-6; 8 bases line up with TRBD1. The CDR3 contains 15 residues. The V and J ends lost 7 bases and 7 bases, in that order; junction bases with no gene match: 9.

The rearrangement links TRBV4-3 to TRBJ2-5; D uncertain. CDR1 and CDR2 from the germline V gene are LGHNA and YSLEER. Trimming took 0 bases from V and 7 from J, leaving 9 bases between them. The CDR3 totals 13 residues. The CDR3 region is CASSQEYRGTQYF. The CDR3 nucleotides read TGCGCCAGCAGCCAAGAATACCGCGGGACCCAGTACTTC.

This clonotype was observed a handful of times. The V call is TRBV20-1, the J call TRBJ2-5, with no clear D. Germline CDR1 reads DFQATT; CDR2 reads SNEGSKA (reference sequence). The CDR3 contains 12 residues. Deletions cut 3 bases from V and 2 bases from J, with 7 bases between. CDR3 sequence reads: CSASITQETQYF. The CDR3 DNA follows: TGCAGTGCTAGTATAACGCAAGAGACCCAGTACTTC.

In its sample, this clonotype was seen many times. The gene calls are TRBV7-8 and TRBJ2-7; TRBD2 might be the D (7 bases). Trimming shortened V by 2 bases and J by 2 bases, and 16 bases separated the two germline ends. This CDR3 comprises 16 residues. Germline assignment: CDR1 SGHVS and CDR2 FQNEAQ. The CDR3: CASSLLGGGSTYEQYF. In DNA form, the CDR3 reads TGTGCCAGCAGCTTACTCGGGGGCGGGAGTACCTACGAGCAGTACTTC.

This clonotype was counted once. V is TRBV4-1 and J is TRBJ2-7; 7 nucleotides align to TRBD1. Looked up from germline, CDR1 is MGHRA and CDR2 is YSYEKL. This CDR3 has 15 residues. The junction had 4 bases not matched to a gene; V was cut back by 0 bases and J by 2 bases. The CDR3 nucleotides read TGCGCCAGCAGCCAAGAATACACAGGGGCCTACGAGCAGTACGTC. Encoded protein: CASSQEYTGAYEQYV.

V is TRBV11-1 and J is TRBJ2-7; weak D call: TRBD2 (5 bases). Looked up from germline, CDR1 is SGHAT and CDR2 is FQDESV (reference sequence). The CDR3 is 12 residues long. Trimming removed 5 bases at V and 7 bases at J, with 12 bases between. The CDR3 nucleotides are TGTGCCAGCAGCCCCCGACGGGGAGAGCAGTACTTC. This codes for CASSPRRGEQYF.

The V call is TRBV10-3, the J call TRBJ2-7, with D unresolved. The CDR3 has 12 residues. V was trimmed by 9 bases and J by 3 bases, leaving 12 bases between them. Germline V gene lookup returns CDR1 ENHRY and CDR2 SYGVKD. The CDR3 reads CAILGFNYEQYF. CDR3 sequence (DNA): TGTGCCATTCTGGGTTTTAACTACGAGCAGTACTTC.

This clonotype was recorded many times. This chain joins TRBV29-1 and TRBJ2-5; TRBD2 matches at 7 bases. J lost 3 bases, V lost 6 bases, and 1 base had no gene match. The germline V gene encodes CDR1 SQVTM and CDR2 ANQGSEA. The CDR3 consists of 11 residues. CDR3 nucleotides: TGCAGCGTCGGGACTAAAGAGACCCAGTACTTC. Translated: CSVGTKETQYF.

This clonotype was picked up many times. V and J are TRBV7-2 and TRBJ2-1; D is tentatively TRBD1 or TRBD2 (5 bases each). CDR3 length: 15 residues. Trimming took off 0 bases at V and 0 bases at J, with 6 bases between the two ends. Germline CDR1 and CDR2: SGHTA and FQGNSA. CDR3 nucleotide sequence: TGTGCCAGCAGCTTAGCGGGGACCTCCTACAATGAGCAGTTCTTC. Encoded protein: CASSLAGTSYNEQFF.

This clonotype was counted ten times or more. The DNA of the CDR3 is TGCAGCCTAGACAGTCAGATGACCCAGCATTTT. Protein sequence: CSLDSQMTQHF. V is TRBV20-1 and J is TRBJ1-5; tentative D call: TRBD1 (5 bases). This CDR3 is built from 11 residues. Germline values: CDR1 DFQATT, CDR2 SNEGSKA (reference sequence).

V usage is TRBV19 and J usage is TRBJ1-1, with D possibly TRBD1 on 6 matching bases. Germline assignment: CDR1 LNHDA and CDR2 SQIVND (reference sequence). This CDR3 contains 13 residues. Trimming cost V 7 bases and J 4 bases, with 13 bases left between them. The CDR3 region has the DNA TGTGCCAGTATCCCGGGACACTTCACTGAAGCTTTCTTT. It encodes CASIPGHFTEAFF.

This clonotype has only a few counts. This chain connects TRBV10-3 to TRBJ2-3, with 11 bases matching TRBD2. V shed 5 bases, J shed 6 bases, and the junction held 4 bases outside the gene matches. CDR3 length: 14 amino acids. The germline gives CDR1 ENHRY, CDR2 SYGVKD. The CDR3 loop reads CAISPGTSGDTQYF. CDR3 bases: TGTGCCATCAGTCCCGGGACTAGCGGCGATACGCAGTATTTT.

This chain joins TRBV12-3 or TRBV12-4 and TRBJ2-5; maybe TRBD1 (8 bases). V dropped 3 bases and J dropped 5 bases, with 16 bases sitting between them. The CDR3 length is 15 residues. The CDR3 DNA reads TGTGCCAGCAGTTTCCGCGACAGGGGAGGGGAGACCCAGTACTTC. It translates to CASSFRDRGGETQYF.

The V and J genes are TRBV20-1 and TRBJ2-1, with 14 bases fitting TRBD2. This CDR3 has 16 amino acids. Per the germline V gene, CDR1 is DFQATT and CDR2 is SNEGSKA (reference sequence). V was clipped by 3 bases and J by 4 bases; unmatched bases: 5. CDR3 in amino acids: CSASRLAGGKYNEQFF. The CDR3 nucleotides are TGCAGTGCTAGCCGACTAGCGGGGGGGAAGTACAATGAGCAGTTCTTC.

This clonotype was recorded a few times. This rearrangement joins TRBV7-9 to TRBJ2-1; no clear D. The germline V gene encodes CDR1 SEHNR and CDR2 FQNEAQ (reference sequence). Trimming removed 3 bases from V and 7 bases from J, with 7 bases in between. The CDR3 totals 12 residues. CDR3 sequence reads: CASSFRINEQFF. The CDR3 coding sequence is TGTGCCAGCAGCTTTCGGATAAATGAGCAGTTCTTC.

The chain couples TRBV28 to TRBJ2-3; D unclear. Trimming took 3 bases from V and 6 from J, leaving 16 bases between them. Germline values: CDR1 MDHEN, CDR2 SYDVKM. There are 15 residues in the CDR3. The CDR3 bases are TGTGCCAGCAGTTTTCCCCGGGTTATCGGGGATACGCAGTATTTT. Translation: CASSFPRVIGDTQYF.

This clonotype was counted ten times or more. The chain links TRBV6-1 to TRBJ2-5, with 7 nucleotides matching TRBD1. The CDR3 consists of 13 residues. In germline, CDR1 is MNHNS, CDR2 SASEGT. V shed 5 bases and J 9 bases; nucleotides not matched to a gene: 9. Here the CDR3 DNA reads TGTGCCAGCAGTCTGACAGGGATTAGGGCCCAGTACTTC. The encoded protein is CASSLTGIRAQYF.

This clonotype appeared many times. The J gene is TRBJ2-7, the V gene TRBV28; D perhaps matches TRBD2 (5 bases). The CDR3 covers 16 residues. V was cut by 7 bases and J by 0 bases, with 19 bases left in between. Germline-derived CDR1 and CDR2 are MDHEN and SYDVKM. The CDR3 region has the DNA TGTGCCAGCATGGCCGGGGTTAGCGTAGACTCCTACGAGCAGTACGTC. Protein sequence: CASMAGVSVDSYEQYV.

The chain links TRBV28 to TRBJ2-3; D is possibly TRBD2 (6 bases). The CDR3 covers 16 residues. The V gene lost 5 bases and the J gene lost 3 bases, with 18 bases spanning the gap. The V gene's germline CDR1 is MDHEN and CDR2 SYDVKM. The CDR3 DNA is TGTGCCAGCAGTCCCATCGTACGCCTAGCGACAGATACGCAGTATTTT. Translation: CASSPIVRLATDTQYF.

The rearrangement uses TRBV5-6 and TRBJ1-6; D unresolved. Trimming took off 4 bases at V and 8 bases at J, with 22 bases between the two ends. This CDR3 has 17 amino acids. CDR1 is SGHDT and CDR2 is YYEEEE in the germline V gene. CDR3 amino acids: CASSGWISLGPHSPLHF. The CDR3 DNA reads as TGTGCCAGCAGCGGTTGGATATCGTTAGGACCCCATTCACCCCTCCACTTT.

This clonotype was observed many times. The chain is built from TRBV18 and TRBJ2-2, with TRBD1 matching over 7 bases. With V trimmed by 3 bases and J by 6 bases, 10 bases remained unmatched. The CDR3 has 16 residues. From germline, CDR1 is KGHSH and CDR2 LQKENI. The CDR3 sequence: CASSPTIDRAAGELFF. CDR3 DNA sequence: TGTGCCAGCTCACCTACCATAGACAGGGCCGCCGGGGAGCTGTTTTTT.

The chain combines TRBV6-4 with TRBJ2-7; TRBD1 matches 7 bases. CDR1 is MRHNA and CDR2 is SNTAGT in the germline V gene. This CDR3 spans 14 amino acids. The CDR3 here is CSTDPTGFVYEQYF. CDR3 coding DNA: TGTTCTACCGACCCGACAGGGTTCGTGTACGAGCAGTACTTC.

This clonotype was seen a handful of times. The genes are TRBV6-1 and TRBJ1-4; weak D call: TRBD1 (6 bases). Germline V CDR1 and CDR2: MNHNS, SASEGT. Trimming removed 9 bases at V and 4 bases at J, with 15 bases between. The CDR3 is made up of 14 amino acids. This chain's CDR3 is CASGGNRDNEKLFF. In nucleotides, the CDR3 is TGTGCCAGTGGTGGAAACAGGGATAATGAAAAACTGTTTTTT.

This clonotype was counted between two and nine times. The chain uses TRBV7-2 and TRBJ2-1; TRBD1 or TRBD2 may be the D gene (5 bases each). V lost 1 base and J 5 bases, leaving 15 bases between the germline ends. CDR3 length: 16 residues. Germline V gene lookup returns CDR1 SGHTA and CDR2 FQGNSA. This CDR3 reads CASSLVSGGANNEQFF. DNA of the CDR3: TGTGCCAGCAGCTTAGTCAGTGGGGGAGCCAACAATGAGCAGTTCTTC. Filled out from reference TRBV7-2 and TRBJ2-1, the complete variable domain reads GAGVSQSPSNKVTEKGKDVELRCDPISGHTALYWYRQSLGQGLEFLIYFQGNSAPDKSGLPSDRFSAERTGGSVSTLTIQRTQQEDSAVYLCASSLVSGGANNEQFFGPGTRLTVL.

This clonotype came up a few times. The chain carries TRBV12-3 or TRBV12-4 and TRBJ2-7; the match to TRBD1 covers 7 bases. The length of the CDR3 is 13 residues. J gave up 2 bases and V 7 bases, and 5 bases lay outside the gene matches. CDR3 amino acids: CASTVRGTYEQYF. CDR3 nucleotide sequence: TGTGCCAGCACTGTCAGGGGGACCTACGAGCAGTACTTC.

The chain recombines TRBV28 with TRBJ1-6; D gene uncertain. The CDR3 has 14 amino acids. Germline V gene data show CDR1 as MDHEN and CDR2 as SYDVKM. Trimming removed 6 bases from V and 4 bases from J, with 10 bases in between. The CDR3 sequence is CASSGTGYNSPLHF. The CDR3 DNA is TGTGCCAGCAGCGGTACGGGGTATAATTCACCCCTCCACTTT.

V and J are TRBV11-2 and TRBJ2-3; 14 bases match TRBD2. The CDR3 spans 17 residues. V gave up 2 bases and J gave up 6 bases; unmatched junction bases: 7. Germline CDR1 SGHAT, CDR2 FQNNGV. In nucleotides, the CDR3 is TGTGCCAGCAGCTTATATGGACTAGCGGGGGGCCAGGATACGCAGTATTTT. Amino acid sequence: CASSLYGLAGGQDTQYF.

V gene TRBV12-3 or TRBV12-4 combines with J gene TRBJ2-3, with D tentatively TRBD2 (6 bases). Between the trimmed V and J ends, which lost 3 bases and 6 bases, there was a span of 22 bases. The CDR3 has 17 residues. The CDR3 DNA follows: TGTGCCAGCAGTTTGAGTCTCGTGGCGGGACCTGCGGATACGCAGTATTTT. Its protein product is CASSLSLVAGPADTQYF.